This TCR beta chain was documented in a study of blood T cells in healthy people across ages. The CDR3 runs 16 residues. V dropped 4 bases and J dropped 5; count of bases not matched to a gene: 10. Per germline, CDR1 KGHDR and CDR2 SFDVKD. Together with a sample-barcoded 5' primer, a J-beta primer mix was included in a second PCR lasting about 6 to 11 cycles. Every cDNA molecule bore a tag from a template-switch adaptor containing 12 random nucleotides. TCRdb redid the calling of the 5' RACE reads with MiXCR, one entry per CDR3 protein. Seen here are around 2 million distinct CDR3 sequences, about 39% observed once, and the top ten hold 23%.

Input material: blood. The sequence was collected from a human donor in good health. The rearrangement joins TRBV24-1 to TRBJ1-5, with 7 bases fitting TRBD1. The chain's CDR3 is CATSDSVQGVYQPQHF. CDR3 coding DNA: TGTGCCACCAGTGACTCGGTTCAGGGGGTGTATCAGCCCCAGCATTTT.